The entry below describes one TCR beta chain. Amplified regions were TCR beta CDR3 sequences from RNA transcripts. The TCR CDR3 first-round RT-PCR relied on the HTBI primer set. TCRdb processed the multiplex PCR reads anew with MiXCR; each CDR3 protein has one entry. The table shows hundreds of thousands of distinct CDR3 sequences, with around 21% occurring only once. Patients were excluded for uncontrolled infection, other autoimmune disease, pregnancy or lactation. The data were obtained in a study of T cells in Graves' hyperthyroidism and ophthalmopathy. Germline V gives CDR1 LNHDA, CDR2 SQIVND (reference sequence). This CDR3 is built from 15 residues. V lost 4 bases and J lost 1, with 12 bases in between.

The sample was blood. The gene calls are TRBV19 and TRBJ2-3; D not certain. This receptor was obtained from a man aged 25-45 years with Graves' ophthalmopathy. CDR3 sequence reads: CASSRAKTGTDTQYF. DNA of the CDR3: TGTGCCAGTAGTAGGGCAAAAACGGGCACAGATACGCAGTATTTT.